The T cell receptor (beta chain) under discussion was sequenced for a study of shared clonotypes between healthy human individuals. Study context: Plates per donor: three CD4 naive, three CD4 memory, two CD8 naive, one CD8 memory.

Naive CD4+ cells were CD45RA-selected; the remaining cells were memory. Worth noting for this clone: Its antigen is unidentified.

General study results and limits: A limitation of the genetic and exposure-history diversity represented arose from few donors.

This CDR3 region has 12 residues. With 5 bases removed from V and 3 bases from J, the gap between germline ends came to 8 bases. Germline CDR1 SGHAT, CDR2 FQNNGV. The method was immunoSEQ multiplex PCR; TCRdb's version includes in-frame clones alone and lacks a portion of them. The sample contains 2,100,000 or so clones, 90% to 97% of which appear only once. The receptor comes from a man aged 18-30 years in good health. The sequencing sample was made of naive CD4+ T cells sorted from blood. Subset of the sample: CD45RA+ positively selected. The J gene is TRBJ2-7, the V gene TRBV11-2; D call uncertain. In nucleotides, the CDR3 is TGTGCCAGCAGCCCTCTCGACTACGAGCAGTACTTC. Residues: CASSPLDYEQYF.